One sample yielded the 25 T cell receptor beta chains listed below, sequenced in a study of CD8+ T cells in alopecia areata. This sample's treatment: oral pan-JAK inhibitor, 5-10 mg twice daily. In each case, RNA was isolated and then reverse transcribed into cDNA as the sequencing template. Libraries were prepared by immunoSEQ multiplex PCR; TCRdb keeps only in-frame clonotypes and omits some of them. Altogether around 150,000 clones are present, about two thirds being singletons, with the ten largest covering roughly 0.91%. Sequenced material: CD4+ T cells sorted from blood, taken at week 4, from a patient treated with tofacitinib. These receptors originate from a human donor with alopecia areata.

Within the sample, this clone is medium-sized. This chain connects TRBV11-2 to TRBJ2-4; a possible D gene is TRBD2 (5 bases). Germline V gene data show CDR1 as SGHAT and CDR2 as FQNNGV. The CDR3 loop spans 18 amino acids. Between the trimmed V and J ends, which lost 4 bases and 0 bases, there was a span of 19 bases. The chain's CDR3 is CASSSSPSSEIAKNIQYF. The CDR3 DNA sequence: TGTGCCAGCAGCTCTAGCCCCTCTTCGGAGATAGCCAAAAACATTCAGTACTTC.

In its sample, this clone was seen a few times. V usage is TRBV30 and J usage is TRBJ1-1; D not resolved. The CDR3 runs 14 residues. The germline V gene encodes CDR1 GTSNPN and CDR2 SVGIG (reference sequence). V gave up 3 bases and J gave up 1 base, with 12 bases separating them. The CDR3 reads CAWREAPRNTEAFF. The CDR3 DNA follows: TGTGCCTGGAGAGAAGCCCCAAGGAACACTGAAGCTTTCTTT.

The chain carries TRBV7-2 and TRBJ2-7; TRBD2 aligns across 7 bases. Per germline, CDR1 SGHTA and CDR2 FQGNSA. This CDR3 is 13 amino acids long. V lost 4 bases to trimming and J lost 9 bases; unmatched junction nucleotides: 9. In nucleotides, the CDR3 is TGTGCCAGCAGCTCCCGACTAGCCCTAGGGCAGTACTTC. This gives the protein CASSSRLALGQYF.

The rearrangement uses TRBV7-8 and TRBJ1-4; 7 positions agree with TRBD1. J lost 5 bases, V lost 4 bases, and 7 bases had no gene match. CDR3 length equals 15 residues. Germline V gene sequence: CDR1 SGHVS, CDR2 FQNEAQ. The CDR3 coding sequence is TGTGCCAGCAGCTCCCTGGACAGGAGGAATGAAAAACTGTTTTTT. Encoded protein: CASSSLDRRNEKLFF. The full variable domain, its missing parts supplied by reference TRBV7-8 and TRBJ1-4, is GAGVSQSPRYKVAKRGQDVALRCDPISGHVSLFWYQQALGQGPEFLTYFQNEAQLDKSGLPSDRFFAERPEGSVSTLKIQRTQQEDSAVYLCASSSLDRRNEKLFFGSGTQLSVL.

The chain combines TRBV30 with TRBJ2-3; D may correspond to TRBD1 or TRBD2 (6 bases each). The CDR3 covers 13 residues. Germline V gene sequence: CDR1 GTSNPN, CDR2 SVGIG (reference sequence). V was shortened by 4 bases and J by 6 bases, with 14 bases between the two germline ends. CDR3 residues: CAWNLGGRDTQYF. CDR3 bases: TGTGCCTGGAACCTGGGGGGCCGGGATACGCAGTATTTT.

The V gene is TRBV18, the J gene TRBJ1-3; 7 bases agree with TRBD1. Per germline, CDR1 KGHSH and CDR2 LQKENI. This CDR3 is built from 16 residues. The J segment lost 2 bases and the V segment lost 0 bases, leaving 4 bases of the junction unmatched. CDR3 nucleotide sequence: TGTGCCAGCTCACCACCCCAGGGGGAAACTGGAAACACCATATATTTT. Its translation: CASSPPQGETGNTIYF.

This chain uses TRBV7-2 with TRBJ2-7, with D perhaps matching TRBD1 (5 bases). Trimming removed 1 base from V and 6 bases from J, with 13 bases in between. CDR1 and CDR2 from the germline V gene are SGHTA and FQGNSA. The CDR3 spans 14 residues. Written as DNA, the CDR3 is TGTGCCAGCAGCTTAGGGGCCAGGGCCCCCGAGCAGTACTTC. Translating it yields CASSLGARAPEQYF. The variable domain in full, completed from reference TRBV7-2 and TRBJ2-7, reads GAGVSQSPSNKVTEKGKDVELRCDPISGHTALYWYRQSLGQGLEFLIYFQGNSAPDKSGLPSDRFSAERTGGSVSTLTIQRTQQEDSAVYLCASSLGARAPEQYFGPGTRLTVT.

The chain has TRBV30 and TRBJ2-3; D is possibly TRBD2 (6 bases). The V end was cut by 4 bases, the J end by 1 base, with 15 bases between. Germline V gene sequence: CDR1 GTSNPN, CDR2 SVGIG (reference sequence). This CDR3 is 15 amino acids long. CDR3 sequence reads: CAWTGGTPGTDTQYF. The CDR3 DNA sequence: TGTGCCTGGACCGGAGGGACTCCCGGCACAGATACGCAGTATTTT.

This clone occurred a few times. This sample also contains other DNA sequences that code for the same CDR3. This sequence joins TRBV29-1 and TRBJ1-2; no definite D call. V lost 1 base to trimming and J lost 0 bases, with 0 bases between them. The CDR3 covers 11 residues. Germline loops: CDR1 SQVTM, CDR2 ANQGSEA. The CDR3: CSVEANYGYTF. The CDR3 nucleotides are TGCAGCGTTGAAGCTAACTATGGCTACACCTTC.

This clone was detected a few times. The gene calls are TRBV29-1 and TRBJ1-1; D may be TRBD1 (6 bases). V dropped 5 bases and J dropped 1 base, with 17 bases sitting between them. The germline gives CDR1 SQVTM, CDR2 ANQGSEA. The CDR3 has 15 amino acids. CDR3 DNA sequence: TGCAGCGTTTCATACTGGACAGCTAAGAACACTGAAGCTTTCTTT. Translating it yields CSVSYWTAKNTEAFF. The full variable domain, in which reference TRBV29-1 and TRBJ1-1 provide the parts outside the CDR3, is SAVISQKPSRDICQRGTSLTIQCQVDSQVTMMFWYRQQPGQSLTLIATANQGSEATYESGFVIDKFPISRPNLTFSTLTVSNMSPEDSSIYLCSVSYWTAKNTEAFFGQGTRLTVV.

The V call is TRBV29-1, the J call TRBJ1-1; maybe TRBD1 (5 bases). V was pared by 6 bases and J by 2 bases, with 13 bases between. CDR1 is SQVTM, CDR2 ANQGSEA, per germline. This CDR3 is built from 13 residues. The DNA for the CDR3 is TGCAGCGTCAGCACAGGAAAAAACACTGAAGCTTTCTTT. Amino acids: CSVSTGKNTEAFF.

The chain employs TRBV7-2 and TRBJ2-5, with a tentative D call TRBD1 (6 bases). The CDR3 has 14 amino acids. Germline V gives CDR1 SGHTA, CDR2 FQGNSA. Trimming took off 5 bases at V and 5 bases at J, with 15 bases between the two ends. DNA for the CDR3: TGTGCCAGCAGCGTTACAGGGCGTAGGGAGACCCAGTACTTC. This sequence encodes CASSVTGRRETQYF.

The chain combines TRBV7-3 with TRBJ2-5, with TRBD2 matching over 11 bases. The ends lost 4 bases at V and 5 bases at J; junction bases unmatched: 6. The V gene's germline CDR1 is SGHTA and CDR2 FQGTGA. CDR3 length equals 15 residues. CDR3 bases: TGTGCCAGCAGCTACGGACTAGCGGGTGGGGAGACCCAGTACTTC. Protein sequence: CASSYGLAGGETQYF.

This clone has more than one count but fewer than ten. CDR3 residues: CASSSTWGARNSPLHF. As DNA, the CDR3 is TGCGCCAGCAGCTCGACTTGGGGGGCTAGGAATTCACCCCTCCACTTT. The chain employs TRBV5-1 and TRBJ1-6, with D possibly matching TRBD1 (6 bases). The CDR3 spans 16 residues. Trimming took off 3 bases at V and 7 bases at J, with 17 bases between the two ends. Germline V gene lookup returns CDR1 SGHRS and CDR2 YFSETQ. The complete variable domain, with remaining parts taken from reference TRBV5-1 and TRBJ1-6, reads KAGVTQTPRYLIKTRGQQVTLSCSPISGHRSVSWYQQTPGQGLQFLFEYFSETQRNKGNFPGRFSGRQFSNSRSEMNVSTLELGDSALYLCASSSTWGARNSPLHFGNGTRLTVT.

The chain combines TRBV7-8 with TRBJ2-2; perhaps TRBD2 as D (5 bases). The germline CDR1 and CDR2 sequences are SGHVS and FQNEAQ. The V gene lost 1 base and the J gene lost 6 bases, with 15 bases spanning the gap. The CDR3 runs 16 residues. The CDR3 here is CASSLERVLPPGELFF. DNA for the CDR3: TGTGCCAGCAGCTTAGAGAGGGTTTTGCCCCCCGGGGAGCTGTTTTTT.

The chain carries TRBV11-2 and TRBJ2-7; tentative D call: TRBD2 (5 bases). The CDR3 is made up of 14 amino acids. Between the trimmed V and J ends, which lost 5 bases and 5 bases, there was a span of 16 bases. Per germline, CDR1 SGHAT and CDR2 FQNNGV. CDR3 DNA sequence: TGTGCCAGCAGCCTCATCGGGCGGGTAGACGAGCAGTACTTC. Residues: CASSLIGRVDEQYF.

The chain recombines TRBV5-6 with TRBJ1-6; 9 bases are shared with TRBD1. This CDR3 has 14 residues. V was pared by 2 bases and J by 10 bases, with 4 bases of the junction left unmatched. Germline CDR1 reads SGHDT; CDR2 reads YYEEEE. The CDR3 bases are TGTGCCAGCAGCTTCCCGACAGGGGGATCACCCCTCCACTTT. Its translation: CASSFPTGGSPLHF.

The chain uses TRBV7-2 and TRBJ2-2, with D unresolved. Germline assignment: CDR1 SGHTA and CDR2 FQGNSA. Trimming took off 5 bases at V and 4 bases at J, with 11 bases between the two ends. This CDR3 is built from 14 residues. CDR3 sequence: CASSPLDPTGELFF. The CDR3, as DNA: TGTGCCAGCAGCCCATTGGACCCCACCGGGGAGCTGTTTTTT. Variable domain in full (rest from reference TRBV7-2 and TRBJ2-2): GAGVSQSPSNKVTEKGKDVELRCDPISGHTALYWYRQSLGQGLEFLIYFQGNSAPDKSGLPSDRFSAERTGGSVSTLTIQRTQQEDSAVYLCASSPLDPTGELFFGEGSRLTVL.

The V gene is TRBV5-1, the J gene TRBJ2-3; 14 nucleotides align to TRBD2. V lost 3 bases and J lost 0; bases outside the gene matches: 6. The CDR3 covers 18 residues. The germline CDR1 and CDR2 sequences are SGHRS and YFSETQ. Written as DNA, the CDR3 is TGCGCCAGCAGCTGGGGGACTAGCGGGGGCCTTAGCACAGATACGCAGTATTTT. This encodes CASSWGTSGGLSTDTQYF. Combining the CDR3 with reference TRBV5-1 and TRBJ2-3 gives the whole variable domain KAGVTQTPRYLIKTRGQQVTLSCSPISGHRSVSWYQQTPGQGLQFLFEYFSETQRNKGNFPGRFSGRQFSNSRSEMNVSTLELGDSALYLCASSWGTSGGLSTDTQYFGPGTRLTVL.

The chain links TRBV30 to TRBJ2-5, with 7 positions matching TRBD2. The length of the CDR3 is 14 residues. V lost 1 base to trimming and J lost 3 bases; unmatched junction nucleotides: 5. The germline V gene encodes CDR1 GTSNPN and CDR2 SVGIG (reference sequence). The DNA of the CDR3 is TGTGCCTGGAGTGGGGGGGGGATGGAAGAGACCCAGTACTTC. Translated, it gives CAWSGGGMEETQYF.

This rearrangement joins TRBV30 to TRBJ2-3; no reliable D call. This CDR3 is built from 14 residues. The ends were cut back, 8 bases at V and 4 bases at J, with 19 bases in the middle. CDR1 GTSNPN and CDR2 SVGIG come from the germline V gene (reference sequence). For the CDR3, the DNA is TGTGCCCTCGAGTCGGCCCCGTTGGCAGATACGCAGTATTTT. Amino acids: CALESAPLADTQYF.

This clone was observed a few times. The rearrangement links TRBV29-1 to TRBJ2-5; TRBD2 aligns across 13 bases. CDR1 is SQVTM, CDR2 ANQGSEA, per germline. This CDR3 is built from 13 residues. V lost 8 bases, J lost 9 bases, and 9 bases stayed unmatched. CDR3 bases: TGCAGCAGCAGGACTAGCGGGGGCGGGGCCCAGTACTTC. As protein: CSSRTSGGGAQYF.

The CDR3 sequence is CASSQWGLAGYNEQFF. In nucleotides, the CDR3 is TGTGCCAGCAGCCAATGGGGACTAGCGGGCTACAATGAGCAGTTCTTC. The V and J genes are TRBV5-6 and TRBJ2-1, with TRBD2 matching 12 bases. The CDR3 is 16 residues long. The trim removed 4 bases at V and 3 bases at J, leaving 5 bases unmatched. Germline loops: CDR1 SGHDT, CDR2 YYEEEE.

The rearrangement joins TRBV7-6 to TRBJ2-7, with 11 bases identical to TRBD1. CDR3 length equals 17 residues. Germline loops: CDR1 SGHVS, CDR2 FNYEAQ. V shed 1 base, J shed 2 bases, and the junction held 7 bases outside the gene matches. Here the CDR3 reads CASSLEPGTGGPYEQYF. CDR3 nucleotides: TGTGCCAGCAGCTTAGAACCCGGGACAGGGGGACCCTACGAGCAGTACTTC.

Only one count was recorded for this clone. The rearrangement uses TRBV15 and TRBJ1-1; D gene unclear. Germline V gives CDR1 LNHNV, CDR2 YYDKDF (reference sequence). V was pared by 0 bases and J by 5 bases, with 13 bases between. This CDR3 is 15 amino acids long. DNA of the CDR3: TGTGCCACCAGCAGAGATCCATCATTGGGGACTGAAGCTTTCTTT. It translates to CATSRDPSLGTEAFF.